The entry that follows covers one TCR beta chain sequence. The clone's antigen remains unknown. Base-call qualities are not available, and no considerably larger clone is one nucleotide away. The time point label, read with the paper, signifies: persistent/refractory GD, antithyroid drugs over 5 years with positive TRAb. For both TCR sequencing and RNA sequencing, RNA was extracted from PBMCs using TRIzol. The diagnosis of Graves' disease was made according to American Thyroid Association guidelines. Patients for the study were recruited at an endocrinology department in Xi'an, China. Each patient gave about 8.1 milliliters of peripheral blood, collected in an EDTA anticoagulant tube. Ficoll Paque Plus density gradient separation was used to isolate PBMCs, and no further T cell sorting was done. An Agilent 2100 Bioanalyzer and agarose gel were used to check RNA quality, while a NanoDrop 2000 measured RNA concentration.

The library relied on multiplex PCR. Sequencing was carried out with an Illumina HiSeq 4000. iRepertoire HTBI primers and Arm-PCR amplification of CDR3 regions were used to construct TCR beta libraries. Before sequencing, the PCR products underwent gel purification. The original methods were these. A total of roughly 67 TRBV and approximately 13 TRBJ segments were identified across samples and were used for gene usage analysis of CDR3 amino acid clonotypes. COPE and FqMerger were used to merge the filtered high-quality paired reads into contigs. BLAST was used to align contigs to the IMGT TRBV, TRBD and TRBJ reference genes, and CDR3 was defined following IMGT. Clonotypes above 0.1% frequency were classified as highly expanded clones. Shannon entropy served as the measure of repertoire diversity, while the Gini coefficient captured V-J evenness. A clonotype found in more than one individual was treated as public. The public reads were reanalyzed by TCRdb: fastp trimming at Q25, MiXCR alignment, in-frame beta chains only. Rows with a matching CDR3 protein are joined into one entry that keeps the most common DNA and genes. The V and J calls were not made by the authors but by TCRdb's processing. This sample has 300,000 to 500,000 distinct CDR3 sequences in its table, and about a fifth of those were observed once. The leading ten clones occupy more than 20% of the sample.

This sample was taken from a study of regulatory T cells in long-lasting Graves disease (dated by TCRdb to 2020 to 2023). General notes on the study: To count as having persistent Graves' disease, a patient had to have received antithyroid drug treatment for over 5 years with TSH receptor autoantibodies remaining persistently positive. The study was conducted in China and was registered as a clinical trial. TCR sequencing covered some 13 persistent and approximately 20 newly diagnosed Graves' disease patients, around 33 samples in total. Persistent Graves' disease patients in the clinical cohort had taken antithyroid drugs for approximately ten years on average. Peripheral blood TCR sequencing and RNA sequencing compared persistent Graves' disease patients with newly diagnosed Graves' disease patients. Broad study findings and their caveats: The authors noted that the small sample size was a limitation that may lower accuracy. Sequencing and analysis were restricted to the TCR beta chain. Because the primary lesion, thyroid tissue, could not be accessed, the study looked at peripheral blood alone. Patients with persistent disease shared more public clonotypes (under 3,000) than newly diagnosed patients did (about 1,000). Persistent Graves' disease patients showed lower TCR Shannon entropy and fewer highly expanded clones than newly diagnosed patients, suggesting clonal expansion.

Sequences were derived from peripheral blood mononuclear cells (PBMCs), sampled when the disease was refractory, from a patient treated with antithyroid drugs. This sequence was found in a female donor with Graves disease.

The DNA is TGTGCCACCAGCAGAGTGAAGGGCGGCGGGGAGACCCAGTACTTC. Its protein reads: CATSRVKGGGETQYF. Rearrangement joined TRBV15 to TRBJ2-5; the best D guess is TRBD2, with 5 bases matching. The CDR3 starts with the cysteine, ends with the phenylalanine, and has 15 residues. CDR3 DNA only is kept here, 45 bases in frame from base 1. V lost 1 base and J lost 5 bases; the stretch between them is 14 bases long. As encoded in the germline V gene (reference sequence), CDR1 is LNHNV while CDR2 is YYDKDF. The CDR3 plus the reference TRBV15 and TRBJ2-5 genes for the other parts give the full variable domain: DAMVIQNPRYQVTQFGKPVTLSCSQTLNHNVMYWYQQKSSQAPKLLFHYYDKDFNNEADTPDNFQSRRPNTSFCFLDIRSPGLGDTAMYLCATSRVKGGGETQYFGPGTRLLVL.